Each of the 10 T cell receptor beta chains below was sequenced from the same sample in a study of cytomegalovirus exposure and HLA in healthy donors. It was with 60 Vbeta and 13 Jbeta primers that the PCR ran. Clones were sequenced by immunoSEQ multiplex PCR, and TCRdb holds only the in-frame ones, with some missing. The sample holds roughly 160,000 clones, around 74% seen once. Sample: PBMCs. All receptors derive from a female donor in good health and CMV-seronegative.

This clone was counted a few times. CDR3 DNA sequence: TGCGCCAGCAGCCCGAAAGACAGACATACGCAGTATTTT. Its translation is CASSPKDRHTQYF. The gene calls are TRBV5-1 and TRBJ2-3; possible D gene TRBD1, 5 bases. CDR1 SGHRS and CDR2 YFSETQ come from the germline V gene. This CDR3 is 13 amino acids long. Between the trimmed V and J ends, which lost 4 bases and 7 bases, there was a span of 13 bases.

This clone has only one observation. The V gene is TRBV13, the J gene TRBJ1-2, with D possibly TRBD1 on 5 matching bases. There are 16 residues in the CDR3. Germline CDR1 and CDR2: PRHDT and FYEKMQ (reference sequence). V was trimmed by 5 bases and J by 0 bases, leaving 16 bases between them. The DNA for the CDR3 is TGTGCCAGCAGCAGGCGGAGCCCCAGGGCTAACTATGGCTACACCTTC. Protein: CASSRRSPRANYGYTF.

The chain employs TRBV19 and TRBJ2-2; D is uncertain. The V and J ends lost 3 bases and 5 bases respectively, with 7 bases between them. The CDR3 runs 13 residues. The germline CDR1 and CDR2 sequences are LNHDA and SQIVND (reference sequence). The CDR3 spells CASSIRETGELFF. The DNA for the CDR3 is TGTGCCAGTAGTATTCGCGAGACCGGGGAGCTGTTTTTT.

The rearrangement joins TRBV5-4 to TRBJ1-1; D gene uncertain. Trimming shortened V by 1 base and J by 2 bases, and 6 bases separated the two germline ends. This CDR3 spans 13 amino acids. CDR1 is SGHNT and CDR2 is YYREEE in the germline V gene (reference sequence). The CDR3 DNA follows: TGTGCCAGCAGCTTGACAGCTAACACTGAAGCTTTCTTT. This gives the protein CASSLTANTEAFF.

The gene calls are TRBV2 and TRBJ2-5, with 9 bases matching TRBD2. CDR1 and CDR2 from the germline V gene are SNHLY and FYNNEI. The CDR3 runs 15 residues. V was clipped by 1 base and J by 5 bases; unmatched bases: 5. The CDR3 nucleotides are TGTGCCAGCAGTGAAGAGCGGGGGGCGGGGGAGACCCAGTACTTC. This sequence encodes CASSEERGAGETQYF.

V is TRBV28 and J is TRBJ1-1, with D perhaps matching TRBD1 (5 bases). The CDR3 is 15 residues long. Germline V CDR1 and CDR2: MDHEN, SYDVKM. The V gene lost 5 bases and the J gene lost 1 base, with 14 bases spanning the gap. CDR3 sequence reads: CASSPSTAGNTEAFF. The CDR3 coding sequence is TGTGCCAGCAGTCCGTCGACAGCAGGGAACACTGAAGCTTTCTTT.

The chain combines TRBV27 with TRBJ2-3; D possibly corresponds to TRBD2 (5 bases). Germline V gene lookup returns CDR1 MNHEY and CDR2 SMNVEV (reference sequence). CDR3 size: 17 residues. V was cut by 2 bases and J by 0 bases, with 15 bases left in between. The DNA of the CDR3 is TGTGCCAGCAGTTTACTATACGGGCCGGGGAGCACAGATACGCAGTATTTT. It codes for CASSLLYGPGSTDTQYF.

This clone was seen a single time. This chain links TRBV7-2 with TRBJ2-3; 7 positions match TRBD2. V gave up 0 bases and J gave up 2 bases; unmatched junction bases: 5. The germline V gene has CDR1 SGHTA and CDR2 FQGNSA. The CDR3 loop spans 16 amino acids. The chain's CDR3 is CASSLAGRDPTDTQYF. In DNA form, the CDR3 reads TGTGCCAGCAGCTTAGCAGGGAGGGACCCCACAGATACGCAGTATTTT.

In the case of this clone: An end of the junction differs from the germline gene, which may be a read error. V and J are TRBV7-9 and TRBJ1-6, with TRBD1 matching over 8 bases. This CDR3 is 14 amino acids long. Germline V gene lookup returns CDR1 SEHNR and CDR2 FQNEAQ (reference sequence). The CDR3 DNA is TGTTCCAGCAGCTCGGACAGGGTGAATTCACCCCTCCACTTT. It is translated as CSSSSDRVNSPLHF.

The chain recombines TRBV4-1 with TRBJ2-5; the match to TRBD2 covers 11 bases. The CDR3 has 16 residues. In germline, CDR1 is MGHRA, CDR2 YSYEKL. The junction had 8 bases not matched to a gene; V was cut back by 1 base and J by 7 bases. The CDR3 DNA reads as TGCGCCAGCAGCCAAGGTCTAGCGGGGGGCTTGGGGACCCAGTACTTC. This encodes CASSQGLAGGLGTQYF.